A selection of T cell receptor beta chains follows, all from one sample in a study of cytomegalovirus exposure and HLA in healthy donors. Sequencing was performed with immunoSEQ multiplex PCR; in TCRdb, only in-frame clones are kept and a portion is missing. The table lists about 200,000 clones, about 86% of them singletons. Sequencing input: PBMCs. The receptors were sampled from a woman in her twenties or thirties in good health and CMV-seronegative. The CDR3 runs from the conserved cysteine through the conserved F or W. The order of the fields is clone size, D gene, V gene, J gene, CDR3 protein, CDR3 DNA. A D gene is named only where the DNA matches it firmly. Where a row states a size, it is once, few, many or the class of an expanded clone; other rows omit it.

clone size: few
D gene: TRBD2
V gene: TRBV5-4
J gene: TRBJ2-3
CDR3 protein: CASSSRLAGGTDTQYF
CDR3 DNA: TGTGCCAGCAGCTCCCGACTAGCGGGGGGTACAGATACGCAGTATTTT

clone size: NA
D gene: TRBD2
V gene: TRBV28
J gene: TRBJ2-2
CDR3 protein: CASSSFSGGAGELFF
CDR3 DNA: TGTGCCAGCAGTTCCTTTAGCGGGGGGGCCGGGGAGCTGTTTTTT

clone size: NA
D gene: TRBD2
V gene: TRBV5-6
J gene: TRBJ2-5
CDR3 protein: CASSSGAGALGETQYF
CDR3 DNA: TGTGCCAGCAGCAGTGGTGCGGGAGCTCTTGGGGAGACCCAGTACTTC

clone size: NA
D gene: NA
V gene: TRBV6-1
J gene: TRBJ1-4
CDR3 protein: CASSEGPANEKLFF
CDR3 DNA: TGTGCCAGCAGTGAAGGGCCAGCTAATGAAAAACTGTTTTTT

clone size: NA
D gene: TRBD2
V gene: TRBV28
J gene: TRBJ2-1
CDR3 protein: CASSGLAGVLYNEQFF
CDR3 DNA: TGTGCCAGCAGTGGACTAGCGGGGGTTCTTTACAATGAGCAGTTCTTC

clone size: few
D gene: NA
V gene: TRBV2
J gene: TRBJ2-1
CDR3 protein: CASSVSSAYNEQFF
CDR3 DNA: TGTGCCAGCAGTGTCAGTAGCGCCTACAATGAGCAGTTCTTC

clone size: few
D gene: NA
V gene: TRBV28
J gene: TRBJ2-4
CDR3 protein: CASSLGGGRGNIQYF
CDR3 DNA: TGTGCCAGCAGTTTGGGTGGTGGCAGGGGAAACATTCAGTACTTC

clone size: NA
D gene: TRBD1
V gene: TRBV11-1
J gene: TRBJ2-3
CDR3 protein: CASSRPTGHSDTQYF
CDR3 DNA: TGTGCCAGCAGTCGACCGACAGGGCACTCAGATACGCAGTATTTT

clone size: NA
D gene: NA
V gene: TRBV27
J gene: TRBJ2-1
CDR3 protein: CASRSLWAGERNEQFF
CDR3 DNA: TGTGCCAGCAGGTCCTTATGGGCAGGGGAAAGGAATGAGCAGTTCTTC

clone size: once
D gene: NA
V gene: TRBV4-1
J gene: TRBJ2-6
CDR3 protein: CASSYTSGANVLTF
CDR3 DNA: TGCGCCAGCTCTTACACCTCTGGGGCCAACGTCCTGACTTTC

clone size: NA
D gene: TRBD2
V gene: TRBV10-2
J gene: TRBJ2-4
CDR3 protein: CASSEAGLVYIQYF
CDR3 DNA: TGCGCCAGCAGTGAGGCAGGACTAGTTTACATTCAGTACTTC

clone size: NA
D gene: TRBD1
V gene: TRBV28
J gene: TRBJ1-1
CDR3 protein: CASSFAAGGTEAFF
CDR3 DNA: TGTGCCAGCAGTTTTGCGGCAGGGGGCACTGAAGCTTTCTTT

clone size: NA
D gene: TRBD1
V gene: TRBV4-1
J gene: TRBJ1-4
CDR3 protein: CASSQVGTVNEKLFF
CDR3 DNA: TGCGCCAGCAGCCAAGTAGGGACAGTAAATGAAAAACTGTTTTTT

clone size: NA
D gene: NA
V gene: TRBV4-1
J gene: TRBJ2-5
CDR3 protein: CVSSQPGTQETQYF
CDR3 DNA: TGCGTCAGCAGCCAACCCGGGACTCAAGAGACCCAGTACTTC

clone size: NA
D gene: TRBD1
V gene: TRBV5-1
J gene: TRBJ1-2
CDR3 protein: CASSHGGPGGNYGYTF
CDR3 DNA: TGCGCCAGCAGCCACGGGGGGCCAGGGGGCAACTATGGCTACACCTTC

clone size: NA
D gene: TRBD1
V gene: TRBV2
J gene: TRBJ2-4
CDR3 protein: CASREQQGSGLAKNIQYF
CDR3 DNA: TGTGCCAGCAGAGAACAACAGGGGTCAGGATTAGCCAAAAACATTCAGTACTTC

clone size: NA
D gene: NA
V gene: TRBV19
J gene: TRBJ1-1
CDR3 protein: CASSTGSSSEAFF
CDR3 DNA: TGTGCCAGTAGTACGGGGAGTTCCAGTGAAGCTTTCTTT

clone size: NA
D gene: NA
V gene: TRBV6-1
J gene: TRBJ1-1
CDR3 protein: CASNQYRDNTEAFF
CDR3 DNA: TGTGCCAGCAACCAGTACAGGGATAACACTGAAGCTTTCTTT

clone size: NA
D gene: NA
V gene: TRBV5-4
J gene: TRBJ2-4
CDR3 protein: CASSAYRGGNIQYF
CDR3 DNA: TGTGCCAGCAGCGCGTACAGGGGAGGAAACATTCAGTACTTC

clone size: NA
D gene: NA
V gene: TRBV19
J gene: TRBJ2-5
CDR3 protein: CASSRTRPGETQYF
CDR3 DNA: TGTGCCAGTAGTAGAACTAGGCCGGGGGAGACCCAGTACTTC

clone size: NA
D gene: TRBD1
V gene: TRBV2
J gene: TRBJ1-2
CDR3 protein: CASSIGTGGRFGYTF
CDR3 DNA: TGTGCCAGCAGTATAGGGACAGGGGGTCGTTTTGGCTACACCTTC

clone size: NA
D gene: NA
V gene: TRBV28
J gene: TRBJ1-5
CDR3 protein: CASTTPTRGQPQHF
CDR3 DNA: TGTGCCAGCACCACTCCTACCAGGGGACAGCCCCAGCATTTT

clone size: NA
D gene: NA
V gene: TRBV6-1
J gene: TRBJ2-7
CDR3 protein: CASSERRPSGEQYF
CDR3 DNA: TGTGCCAGCAGTGAAAGGCGGCCGTCGGGGGAGCAGTACTTC

clone size: NA
D gene: TRBD2
V gene: TRBV7-8
J gene: TRBJ2-7
CDR3 protein: CASSSKREVSYEQYF
CDR3 DNA: TGTGCCAGCAGCTCCAAGCGGGAGGTCTCCTACGAGCAGTACTTC

clone size: NA
D gene: TRBD2
V gene: TRBV4-2
J gene: TRBJ2-7
CDR3 protein: CASSRGLADSYEQYF
CDR3 DNA: TGTGCCAGCAGCCGCGGACTAGCGGACTCCTACGAGCAGTACTTC

clone size: NA
D gene: TRBD1
V gene: TRBV27
J gene: TRBJ2-1
CDR3 protein: CASSSILIPGQAANNEQFF
CDR3 DNA: TGTGCCAGCAGTTCCATCCTGATCCCGGGACAGGCAGCAAACAATGAGCAGTTCTTC

clone size: NA
D gene: NA
V gene: TRBV29-1
J gene: TRBJ1-1
CDR3 protein: CSGDQLNTEAFF
CDR3 DNA: TGCAGCGGTGACCAGTTGAACACTGAAGCTTTCTTT

clone size: few
D gene: NA
V gene: TRBV10-2
J gene: TRBJ2-3
CDR3 protein: CASRQARLRTDTQYF
CDR3 DNA: TGCGCCAGCAGACAGGCAAGACTCCGCACAGATACGCAGTATTTT

clone size: NA
D gene: TRBD1
V gene: TRBV5-6
J gene: TRBJ2-1
CDR3 protein: CASSPVRDRGSEQFF
CDR3 DNA: TGTGCCAGCAGCCCCGTCCGGGACAGGGGGTCTGAGCAGTTCTTC

clone size: NA
D gene: TRBD2
V gene: TRBV7-7
J gene: TRBJ2-5
CDR3 protein: CASSQRGGSETQYF
CDR3 DNA: TGTGCTAGCAGCCAACGGGGGGGGTCAGAGACCCAGTACTTC

clone size: NA
D gene: TRBD1
V gene: TRBV7-8
J gene: TRBJ1-1
CDR3 protein: CASSWKTGAEAFF
CDR3 DNA: TGTGCCAGCAGCTGGAAGACAGGGGCTGAAGCTTTCTTT

clone size: NA
D gene: TRBD1
V gene: TRBV7-9
J gene: TRBJ1-3
CDR3 protein: CASSSPGGEGNTIYF
CDR3 DNA: TGTGCCAGCAGCAGCCCAGGGGGTGAGGGAAACACCATATATTTT

clone size: NA
D gene: NA
V gene: TRBV13
J gene: TRBJ2-5
CDR3 protein: CASSSWTEETQYF
CDR3 DNA: TGTGCCAGCAGCTCATGGACTGAAGAGACCCAGTACTTC

clone size: NA
D gene: NA
V gene: TRBV28
J gene: TRBJ2-2
CDR3 protein: CASTQGSGGELFF
CDR3 DNA: TGTGCCAGCACTCAGGGTTCTGGCGGGGAGCTGTTTTTT

clone size: NA
D gene: TRBD1
V gene: TRBV7-9
J gene: TRBJ2-7
CDR3 protein: CASSLYGTASKSSYEQYF
CDR3 DNA: TGTGCCAGCAGCTTGTACGGGACAGCCTCGAAGAGCTCCTACGAGCAGTACTTC

clone size: few
D gene: TRBD1
V gene: TRBV6-5
J gene: TRBJ1-2
CDR3 protein: CASRASRTGVYGYTF
CDR3 DNA: TGTGCCAGCAGGGCCTCCCGGACAGGGGTTTATGGCTACACCTTC

clone size: NA
D gene: NA
V gene: TRBV18
J gene: TRBJ1-2
CDR3 protein: CASSPRTRDGYTF
CDR3 DNA: TGTGCCAGCTCACCACGGACACGGGATGGCTACACCTTC

clone size: NA
D gene: NA
V gene: TRBV13
J gene: TRBJ2-7
CDR3 protein: CASSLTRRSEQYF
CDR3 DNA: TGTGCCAGCAGCTTGACCCGCCGGAGCGAGCAGTACTTC

clone size: NA
D gene: TRBD2
V gene: TRBV19
J gene: TRBJ2-7
CDR3 protein: CASSTTKTSGSYEQYF
CDR3 DNA: TGTGCCAGTAGTACAACAAAGACTAGCGGGAGTTACGAGCAGTACTTC

clone size: NA
D gene: TRBD2
V gene: TRBV27
J gene: TRBJ2-7
CDR3 protein: CASSLSAGVEQYF
CDR3 DNA: TGTGCCAGCAGTTTATCGGCGGGAGTTGAGCAGTACTTC

clone size: NA
D gene: TRBD1
V gene: TRBV7-9
J gene: TRBJ2-1
CDR3 protein: CASSPTGGNEQFF
CDR3 DNA: TGTGCCAGCAGCCCGACAGGGGGCAATGAGCAGTTCTTC

clone size: NA
D gene: NA
V gene: TRBV11-2
J gene: TRBJ2-7
CDR3 protein: CASSLNVRGQLQQYF
CDR3 DNA: TGTGCCAGCAGCTTAAATGTACGTGGGCAGCTGCAACAGTACTTC